This T cell receptor beta chain was identified during a study of blood T cell repertoires in COVID-19. Those who participated ranged in age from roughly 18 to 100 years and resided in about two dozen US areas. Participants were placed into cohorts based on the clinical history they reported. As originally analysed: For nucleated cells, counts were estimated from reference gene primer amplification. The repertoire was sequenced with immunoSEQ multiplex PCR; TCRdb's copy has only in-frame clones and lacks some. The DNA gave D and trimming, while V, J and clone size come from that table. The sample carries roughly 180,000 clones, approximately 82% recorded once. The CDR3 contains 15 residues. Germline CDR1 reads SGHAT; CDR2 reads FQNNGV. Trimming took 2 bases from V and 4 from J, leaving 14 bases between them.

V and J are TRBV11-2 and TRBJ1-1, with no clear D. The clonotype was recovered from a man aged 60 to 69 who had recovered from COVID-19. The sample comprised PBMCs or T cells enriched from blood (not recorded which). The CDR3 sequence: CASSLRGVSGTEAFF. The DNA of the CDR3 is TGTGCCAGCAGCTTACGCGGGGTTTCGGGCACTGAAGCTTTCTTT.